Sequencing of this T cell receptor beta chain was carried out in a study of tumor and adjacent non-tumor tissue in lung cancer. Study summary: About 4.17 million productive TCRbeta reads were obtained per sample on average. Study-level findings and limits: Normal lung showed higher cumulative top 100 clone frequency than tumor. Compared with tumor, normal lung showed significantly lower TCR diversity.

The CDR3 length is 17 residues. Germline-derived CDR1 and CDR2 are SGHNT and YENEEA. Three rounds of nested PCR, following a modified ARM-PCR protocol, produced the TCRbeta library. TCRdb called the multiplex PCR reads again in MiXCR, with one record for every CDR3 protein. The sample lists 81,000 or so distinct CDR3 sequences; about four fifths were seen once. No cell sorting was done before RNA was extracted from the tissue. The normal lung tissue was taken more than 3 cm from the tumor edge. Note on this clonotype: Its specificity is unknown. The germline gene is not matched at one end of the junction; a read error may be the cause.

The chain links TRBV11-3 to TRBJ2-1; TRBD2 agrees at 13 bases. This TCR came from a man aged 60 to 75 with non-small cell lung cancer. Sequenced sample: distant non-tumor lung tissue. CDR3 DNA sequence: TGTGCCAGCAGGTTAGATGGACTAGCGGGAGTAAGTAATGAGCAGTTCTTC. This encodes CASRLDGLAGVSNEQFF.